These 18 T cell receptor beta chains were all obtained from the same sample, sequenced in a study of T cells in women clearing cervical HPV infection. Some clones are missing from TCRdb's copy, which holds only in-frame ones; the method was immunoSEQ multiplex PCR. Found here are around 20,000 clones; the top ten clones hold 6%. The material sequenced was blood buffy coat. Every receptor here comes from a woman aged 18 to 75 with a cervical HPV16 infection that either progressed to CIN3+ or cleared (not recorded which).

As regards this clone: The read halts 3 residues ahead of the CDR3 end, with the missing end drawn from the germline J gene. This chain joins TRBV14 and TRBJ2-2, with D possibly TRBD2 on 5 matching bases. Trimming removed 1 base from V and 6 bases from J, with 15 bases in between. The CDR3 spans 16 residues. Germline CDR1 and CDR2: SGHDN and FVKESK. This CDR3 reads CASSQGLSFGAGELFF. The part of the CDR3 DNA that was read is TGTGCCAGCAGCCAAGGCTTATCGTTCGGGGCCGGGGAG. Together with reference TRBV14 and TRBJ2-2, the CDR3 gives the full variable domain: EAGVTQFPSHSVIEKGQTVTLRCDPISGHDNLYWYRRVMGKEIKFLLHFVKESKQDESGMPNNRFLAERTGGTYSTLKVQPAELEDSGVYFCASSQGLSFGAGELFFGEGSRLTVL.

A note on this clone: Read data end 3 residues before the CDR3 end; the end is taken from the germline J gene. The chain joins TRBV5-1 to TRBJ2-7; 9 nucleotides match TRBD2. Looked up from germline, CDR1 is SGHRS and CDR2 is YFSETQ. CDR3 length equals 15 residues. J gave up 5 bases and V 0 bases, and 6 bases lay outside the gene matches. Partial CDR3 DNA: TGCGCCAGCAGCTTGGTGGCGGGAGGGCCTAACGAG. Amino acids: CASSLVAGGPNE. The full CDR3 is CASSLVAGGPNEQYF.

As regards this clone: The read ends 3 residues before the CDR3 terminus; that terminus is restored from the germline J gene. This chain links TRBV7-9 with TRBJ2-3, with D possibly being TRBD2 (6 bases). This CDR3 contains 14 residues. Germline V lookup: CDR1 SEHNR, CDR2 FQNEAQ (reference sequence). V lost 1 base and J lost 4, with 9 bases in between. The CDR3 here is CASSLGSSADTQYF. The sequenced CDR3 bases are TGTGCCAGCAGCTTAGGTTCTAGCGCAGATACG.

Comments on this clone: The CDR3 is cut off 3 residues early in the read; its end comes from the germline J gene. The chain employs TRBV6-2 or TRBV6-3 and TRBJ2-1; D is unresolved. This CDR3 has 12 amino acids. The V end was cut by 5 bases, the J end by 8 bases, with 10 bases between. In germline, CDR1 is MNHEY, CDR2 SVGEGT. The part of the CDR3 DNA that was read is TGTGCCAGCAGTGCTATCCTCTATGAG. Translation: CASSAILYE. The full-length CDR3 reads as CASSAILYEQFF.

Comments on this clone: The read ends 3 residues early relative to the CDR3; the germline J gene fills the gap. The chain joins TRBV4-1 to TRBJ2-2, with TRBD2 matching 10 bases. Looked up from germline, CDR1 is MGHRA and CDR2 is YSYEKL. Trimming cost V 1 base and J 7 bases; bases outside gene matches: 6. CDR3 size: 16 residues. The CDR3 DNA, read in part, is TGCGCCAGCAGCCAAGGAGGTAGCGGGAGGTACGGGGAG. This gives the protein CASSQGGSGRYGE. The full CDR3 reads CASSQGGSGRYGELFF.

As for this clone: The CDR3 end falls 3 residues outside the read, so it is completed with the germline J gene. The J gene is TRBJ2-7, the V gene TRBV20-1; weak D call: TRBD2 (6 bases). Trimming removed 6 bases at V and 5 bases at J, with 11 bases between. The CDR3 contains 11 residues. Germline V gene data show CDR1 as DFQATT and CDR2 as SNEGSKA (reference sequence). The sequenced CDR3 bases are TGCAGTGCCGCGACTAGGGACGAG. Translated: CSAATRDE. The whole CDR3 is CSAATRDEQYF.

Of note for this clone: The read terminates 3 residues ahead of where the CDR3 ends, so the germline J gene completes it. The V and J genes are TRBV28 and TRBJ2-7, with D perhaps matching TRBD1 (5 bases). The CDR3 is 15 residues long. Looked up from germline, CDR1 is MDHEN and CDR2 is SYDVKM. Trimming pared 5 bases from V and 6 bases from J, leaving 20 bases between. The CDR3: CASSTIGAPSPEQYF. CDR3 DNA (partial): TGTGCCAGCAGTACCATTGGGGCCCCGTCTCCCGAG.

The CDR3 spells CSATELAGAVDTQYF. The sequenced CDR3 bases are TGCAGTGCTACCGAATTAGCGGGAGCTGTAGATACG. This chain joins TRBV20-1 and TRBJ2-3, with 9 bases that match TRBD2. Coverage ceases 3 residues before the CDR3 finishes, and the germline J gene fills in the end. CDR3 size: 15 residues. Germline CDR1 DFQATT, CDR2 SNEGSKA (reference sequence). V gave up 4 bases and J gave up 5 bases; unmatched junction bases: 10.

Regarding this clone: The read ends 3 residues early relative to the CDR3; the germline J gene fills the gap. The rearrangement joins TRBV5-1 to TRBJ2-3; 13 bases fit TRBD2. V trimming: 4 bases; J trimming: 2 bases; junction bases outside the gene matches: 4. CDR3 length: 16 amino acids. Germline V gene data show CDR1 as SGHRS and CDR2 as YFSETQ. The DNA read from the CDR3 is TGCGCCAGCAGCCCGGGACTAGCGGGATCCACAGATACG. Protein sequence: CASSPGLAGSTDT. In full, the CDR3 is CASSPGLAGSTDTQYF. The full variable domain, its missing parts supplied by reference TRBV5-1 and TRBJ2-3, is KAGVTQTPRYLIKTRGQQVTLSCSPISGHRSVSWYQQTPGQGLQFLFEYFSETQRNKGNFPGRFSGRQFSNSRSEMNVSTLELGDSALYLCASSPGLAGSTDTQYFGPGTRLTVL.

Concerning this clone itself: Coverage ceases 3 residues before the CDR3 finishes, and the germline J gene fills in the end. This chain joins TRBV20-1 and TRBJ2-2, with a possible D match to TRBD2 (6 bases). V lost 3 bases to trimming and J lost 1 base, with 12 bases between them. Germline V CDR1 and CDR2: DFQATT, SNEGSKA (reference sequence). The CDR3 loop spans 15 amino acids. CDR3 DNA, as far as it was read: TGCAGTGCTAGGCCCCCGGGACTGAACACCGGGGAG. As protein: CSARPPGLNTGE. The whole CDR3 protein is CSARPPGLNTGELFF.

Concerning this clone: The observed sequence ends 3 residues before the CDR3 terminus, with the missing tail filled in from the germline J gene. The chain uses TRBV29-1 and TRBJ2-1; TRBD2 matches 9 bases. This CDR3 spans 12 amino acids. The V gene's germline CDR1 is SQVTM and CDR2 ANQGSEA. Trimming removed 4 bases from V and 9 bases from J; junction bases left unmatched: 4. Partial CDR3 DNA: TGCAGCGTTGTGCAGCGGGAGGTTGAG. The encoded protein is CSVVQREVE. The whole CDR3 protein reads CSVVQREVEQFF.

Details on this clone: The read halts 3 residues ahead of the CDR3 end, with the missing end drawn from the germline J gene. The chain combines TRBV4-2 with TRBJ2-3; 8 bases agree with TRBD2. The length of the CDR3 is 17 residues. J was trimmed by 2 bases and V by 1 base; bases with no gene match: 8. Germline loops: CDR1 LGHNA, CDR2 YNFKEQ. CDR3 residues: CASSQGWDSGVTDTQYF. The covered CDR3 bases are TGTGCCAGCAGCCAAGGTTGGGATAGCGGGGTCACAGATACG.

In regard to this clone: The read gets to within 3 residues of the CDR3 end, and the germline J gene fills in the rest. The chain uses TRBV18 and TRBJ2-5; 10 bases agree with TRBD1. The junction had 10 bases not matched to a gene; V was cut back by 3 bases and J by 6 bases. The germline V gene has CDR1 KGHSH and CDR2 LQKENI. The CDR3 has 16 amino acids. The CDR3 is CASSPRVGTGAKTQYF. Incomplete CDR3 DNA: TGTGCCAGCTCACCCAGGGTCGGGACAGGGGCGAAGACC.

Turning to this clone: The read ends 3 residues before the CDR3 terminus; that terminus is restored from the germline J gene. The chain combines TRBV4-1 with TRBJ2-7; perhaps TRBD2 as D (5 bases). CDR1 is MGHRA and CDR2 is YSYEKL in the germline V gene. The V and J ends lost 4 bases and 1 base respectively, with 8 bases between them. The CDR3 contains 13 residues. CDR3 DNA, as far as it was read: TGCGCCAGCAGCCTTAGCGTTTCCTACGAG. Translation: CASSLSVSYE. The full CDR3 reads CASSLSVSYEQYF.

A word on this clone: The CDR3 extends 3 residues past the end of the read, so its final part is completed from the germline J gene. J is TRBJ2-1 and V is TRBV5-1; D is perhaps TRBD1 (6 bases). Trimming cost V 3 bases and J 3 bases, with 16 bases left between them. Germline V gene lookup returns CDR1 SGHRS and CDR2 YFSETQ. The CDR3 has 16 residues. The DNA read from the CDR3 is TGCGCCAGCAGCTCCGGACAGACTGCGGGCTACAATGAG. Translated, it gives CASSSGQTAGYNE. Given in full, the CDR3 is CASSSGQTAGYNEQFF.

This clone shows up as medium-sized by frequency. The missing CDR3 end, 3 residues past where the read stops, is filled in from the germline J gene. The chain links TRBV29-1 to TRBJ2-7, with D possibly matching TRBD1 (6 bases). V was clipped by 4 bases and J by 2 bases, with 15 bases between them. Looked up from germline, CDR1 is SQVTM and CDR2 is ANQGSEA. CDR3 length: 14 residues. CDR3 bases read: TGCAGCGTTGTGACTCCGGACAGCACCTACGAG. It specifies CSVVTPDSTYE. In full, the CDR3 is CSVVTPDSTYEQYF.

With regard to this clone: Sequencing ends 3 residues short of the CDR3 end; the germline J gene provides the rest. This chain links TRBV5-6 with TRBJ2-5, with TRBD1 identical over 7 bases. Germline values: CDR1 SGHDT, CDR2 YYEEEE. The CDR3 runs 15 residues. Losses at the gene ends were 5 bases for V and 4 bases for J; bases not matched to a gene: 11. CDR3 amino acids: CASSPDRVGGETQYF. The part of the CDR3 DNA that was read is TGTGCCAGCAGTCCTGACAGGGTTGGGGGAGAGACC.

CDR3 region: CASSLTGNTGELFF. CDR3 bases read: TGTGCCAGCAGCTTAACCGGGAACACCGGGGAG. V gene TRBV7-9 combines with J gene TRBJ2-2, with D hard to call. The CDR3 end falls 3 residues outside the read, so it is completed with the germline J gene. Trimming cost V 2 bases and J 1 base, with 5 bases left between them. Germline V gives CDR1 SEHNR, CDR2 FQNEAQ (reference sequence). The CDR3 spans 14 residues.